The 28 T cell receptor beta chains presented below share a single source sample, sequenced in a study of blood T cell repertoires in COVID-19. Here immunoSEQ multiplex PCR was the method, and the copy in TCRdb shows in-frame clones only, minus some. The repertoire holds about 440,000 clones, with 70% to 90% as singletons. The sample taken for sequencing was peripheral blood. The receptors originated from a woman in her forties or fifties with COVID-19, enrolled during active disease.

The CDR3 reads CASSEKGVQKNNEQFF. The CDR3 nucleotides are TGTGCCAGCAGTGAAAAAGGAGTTCAGAAAAACAATGAGCAGTTCTTC. The rearrangement joins TRBV6-1 to TRBJ2-1; D is undetermined. The ends were cut back, 2 bases at V and 5 bases at J, with 16 bases in the middle. The CDR3 is 16 amino acids. The germline V gene has CDR1 MNHNS and CDR2 SASEGT.

The V gene is TRBV18, the J gene TRBJ2-1, with 11 bases fitting TRBD2. Germline assignment: CDR1 KGHSH and CDR2 LQKENI. J lost 10 bases, V lost 0 bases, and 5 bases had no gene match. CDR3 size: 15 residues. CDR3 in DNA: TGTGCCAGCTCACCACCTCTGACTAGCGGGGAAGAGCAGTTCTTC. It yields the protein CASSPPLTSGEEQFF.

The CDR3 loop is CASSQEGGWREKLFF. The CDR3 nucleotides are TGTGCCAGCAGCCAAGAGGGAGGGTGGCGGGAAAAACTGTTTTTT. The chain uses TRBV4-2 and TRBJ1-4; the D is unclear. Looked up from germline, CDR1 is LGHNA and CDR2 is YNFKEQ. This CDR3 comprises 15 residues. The ends were cut back, 0 bases at V and 8 bases at J, with 13 bases in the middle.

The CDR3, as DNA: TGTGCCAGTATCACTGATTCGGACAGGGGGTCTGGAAACACCATATATTTT. Its translation is CASITDSDRGSGNTIYF. The chain couples TRBV19 to TRBJ1-3, with TRBD1 matching 10 bases. V dropped 7 bases and J dropped 1; count of bases not matched to a gene: 10. Germline V gives CDR1 LNHDA, CDR2 SQIVND (reference sequence). This CDR3 is built from 17 residues. The whole variable domain, filled in from reference TRBV19 and TRBJ1-3, reads DGGITQSPKYLFRKEGQNVTLSCEQNLNHDAMYWYRQDPGQGLRLIYYSQIVNDFQKGDIAEGYSVSREKKESFPLTVTSAQKNPTAFYLCASITDSDRGSGNTIYFGEGSWLTVV.

The chain employs TRBV5-5 and TRBJ1-6; D is possibly TRBD1 (6 bases). CDR1 and CDR2 (germline): SGHKS, YYEKEE (reference sequence). V lost 0 bases, J lost 8 bases, and 15 bases lay in between. The CDR3 length is 16 residues. The CDR3 sequence: CASSLGARGVDSPLHF. The CDR3 region has the DNA TGTGCCAGCAGCTTGGGGGCCAGGGGAGTCGATTCACCCCTCCACTTT.

This chain links TRBV3-1 (or the pseudogene TRBV3-2) with TRBJ2-2; perhaps TRBD2 as D (6 bases). Trimming left V 5 bases short and J 0 bases short, with 10 bases between. The CDR3 runs to 15 residues. The germline CDR1 and CDR2 sequences are LGHDT and YNNKEL (reference sequence). CDR3 DNA sequence: TGTGCCAGCAGCGTTGGGACTTCGAACACCGGGGAGCTGTTTTTT. It translates to CASSVGTSNTGELFF.

V is TRBV19 and J is TRBJ1-3, with a tentative D call TRBD1 (6 bases). The CDR3 extends over 15 amino acids. The V end was cut by 3 bases, the J end by 3 bases, with 12 bases between. Germline assignment: CDR1 LNHDA and CDR2 SQIVND (reference sequence). CDR3 in amino acids: CASSMETGYGNTIYF. The CDR3 DNA follows: TGTGCCAGTAGTATGGAGACAGGTTATGGAAACACCATATATTTT.

The chain recombines TRBV4-1 with TRBJ1-2; 11 positions agree with TRBD1. The J segment lost 3 bases and the V segment lost 5 bases, leaving 8 bases of the junction unmatched. CDR3 length: 16 residues. Looked up from germline, CDR1 is MGHRA and CDR2 is YSYEKL. This CDR3 is CASSSPDRGLYYGYTF. The CDR3 DNA is TGCGCCAGCAGCTCACCGGACAGGGGGCTTTACTATGGCTACACCTTC.

This clone came up a few times. The chain couples TRBV11-2 to TRBJ1-1; a weak D match, TRBD1 (5 bases). Trimming cost V 4 bases and J 4 bases, with 16 bases left between them. The length of the CDR3 is 15 residues. Germline assignment: CDR1 SGHAT and CDR2 FQNNGV. The CDR3 DNA reads as TGTGCCAGCAGCTCCGCGGGGGAGGGAAGCACTGAAGCTTTCTTT. This sequence encodes CASSSAGEGSTEAFF.

V usage is TRBV6-5 and J usage is TRBJ1-1; 12 bases match TRBD1. Trimming took 9 bases from V and 3 from J; bases not matched to a gene: 5. Germline CDR1 MNHEY, CDR2 SVGAGI. The CDR3 spans 14 residues. The CDR3 nucleotides are TGTGCCAGTACTGGGACAGGGGGCTACACTGAAGCTTTCTTT. It specifies CASTGTGGYTEAFF.

This clone was counted a single time. The gene calls are TRBV9 and TRBJ2-2, with a possible D match to TRBD1 (6 bases). The length of the CDR3 is 18 residues. Between the trimmed V and J ends, which lost 4 bases and 0 bases, there was a span of 19 bases. The germline CDR1 and CDR2 sequences are SGDLS and YYNGEE. CDR3 DNA sequence: TGTGCCAGCAGCTCAAATAGAGGGGGTAAGGCGAACACCGGGGAGCTGTTTTTT. Amino acids: CASSSNRGGKANTGELFF.

This chain joins TRBV2 and TRBJ1-2; tentatively, D is TRBD1 (5 bases). The CDR3 totals 13 residues. The germline V gene has CDR1 SNHLY and CDR2 FYNNEI. The V gene lost 4 bases and the J gene lost 4 bases, with 10 bases spanning the gap. CDR3 in amino acids: CASSAQVGYGYTF. Here the CDR3 DNA reads TGTGCCAGCAGTGCACAGGTGGGCTATGGCTACACCTTC.

V gene TRBV10-3 combines with J gene TRBJ1-6, with D perhaps matching TRBD1 (5 bases). Trimming pared 6 bases from V and 9 bases from J, leaving 15 bases between. Germline V CDR1 and CDR2: ENHRY, SYGVKD. This CDR3 comprises 14 residues. The CDR3 sequence: CAIRTGLTASPLHF. The CDR3 coding sequence is TGTGCCATCAGAACAGGCTTAACGGCTTCACCCCTCCACTTT.

The CDR3 DNA sequence: TGTGCCAGCAGCTCCACAGGGGTCCTCCTCGGTGGCTACACCTTC. Amino acid sequence: CASSSTGVLLGGYTF. This rearrangement joins TRBV13 to TRBJ1-2, with TRBD1 identical over 7 bases. The length of the CDR3 is 15 residues. The V segment lost 4 bases and the J segment 7 bases; nucleotides outside the gene matches: 12. Germline V CDR1 and CDR2: PRHDT, FYEKMQ (reference sequence).

The chain carries TRBV2 and TRBJ1-6, with D uncertain. V lost 6 bases and J lost 14, with 14 bases in between. The CDR3 covers 12 residues. Germline loops: CDR1 SNHLY, CDR2 FYNNEI. This CDR3 is CASRVDGRSLHF. CDR3 DNA sequence: TGTGCCAGCAGAGTCGATGGGAGGTCCCTCCACTTT. The full variable domain, with the rest looked up from reference TRBV2 and TRBJ1-6, is EPEVTQTPSHQVTQMGQEVILRCVPISNHLYFYWYRQILGQKVEFLVSFYNNEISEKSEIFDDQFSVERPDGSNFTLKIRSTKLEDSAMYFCASRVDGRSLHFGNGTRLTVT.

Only a few counts were recorded for this clone. The rearrangement uses TRBV6-5 and TRBJ1-4; weak D call: TRBD1 (6 bases). V lost 6 bases, J lost 2 bases, and 13 bases lay in between. Germline V gives CDR1 MNHEY, CDR2 SVGAGI. The CDR3 length is 15 residues. The CDR3 DNA reads as TGTGCCAGCAGCGCTTCAGGGGAGACTAATGAAAAACTGTTTTTT. It encodes CASSASGETNEKLFF.

The chain combines TRBV30 with TRBJ2-1; tentatively, D is TRBD1 (5 bases). The CDR3 extends over 11 amino acids. With 3 bases removed from V and 8 bases from J, the gap between germline ends came to 8 bases. The germline V gene encodes CDR1 GTSNPN and CDR2 SVGIG (reference sequence). In DNA form, the CDR3 reads TGTGCCTGGAGCAGGGTGGATGAGCAGTTCTTC. Encoded protein: CAWSRVDEQFF.

The chain links TRBV27 to TRBJ2-7; TRBD1 aligns across 12 bases. The CDR3 has 14 amino acids. V shed 4 bases, J shed 5 bases, and the junction held 3 bases outside the gene matches. Germline V gene data show CDR1 as MNHEY and CDR2 as SMNVEV (reference sequence). DNA of the CDR3: TGTGCCAGCAGTTCAGGGACAGGGGGCGACGAGCAGTACTTC. Its protein is CASSSGTGGDEQYF.

This clone was picked up many times. The identical CDR3 is also encoded by other nucleotide sequences in the sample. The chain employs TRBV19 and TRBJ1-4; D remains ambiguous. CDR1 is LNHDA, CDR2 SQIVND, per germline (reference sequence). Trimming shortened V by 3 bases and J by 7 bases, and 12 bases separated the two germline ends. The CDR3 totals 14 residues. Here the CDR3 DNA reads TGTGCCAGTAGTATCCGGGGAGACGGTGAAAAACTGTTTTTT. It is translated as CASSIRGDGEKLFF. Full variable domain (missing parts from reference TRBV19 and TRBJ1-4): DGGITQSPKYLFRKEGQNVTLSCEQNLNHDAMYWYRQDPGQGLRLIYYSQIVNDFQKGDIAEGYSVSREKKESFPLTVTSAQKNPTAFYLCASSIRGDGEKLFFGSGTQLSVL.

The chain's CDR3 is CASSQAPGGGVGEQFF. The CDR3 DNA is TGTGCCAGCAGCCAAGCTCCCGGTGGAGGGGTTGGTGAGCAGTTCTTC. The chain couples TRBV3-1 (or the pseudogene TRBV3-2) to TRBJ2-1; possibly TRBD2 for D (6 bases). Deletions cut 1 base from V and 9 bases from J, with 19 bases between. Germline CDR1 and CDR2: LGHDT and YNNKEL (reference sequence). CDR3 length: 16 amino acids.

The J gene is TRBJ1-4, the V gene TRBV19, with D tentatively TRBD1 (5 bases). V was pared by 5 bases and J by 0 bases, with 13 bases between. Per germline, CDR1 LNHDA and CDR2 SQIVND (reference sequence). CDR3 length: 16 amino acids. This CDR3 reads CASSPRQSATNEKLFF. The CDR3 DNA is TGTGCCAGTAGTCCGAGACAGTCTGCAACTAATGAAAAACTGTTTTTT.

The V gene is TRBV12-3 or TRBV12-4, the J gene TRBJ1-6, with D uncertain. This CDR3 has 13 residues. The V end lost 3 bases, the J end lost 9 bases, and 9 bases lay between the germline ends. CDR3 nucleotide sequence: TGTGCCAGCAGTTTTGATGGCGGTTCACCCCTCCACTTT. The encoded protein is CASSFDGGSPLHF.

The CDR3 DNA follows: TGCGCCAGCAGCCCCGGACTAGCAGCAGATACGCAGTATTTT. Its protein is CASSPGLAADTQYF. V and J are TRBV5-1 and TRBJ2-3, with 8 bases aligning to TRBD2. Germline CDR1 reads SGHRS; CDR2 reads YFSETQ. The CDR3 consists of 14 residues. The junction had 5 bases not matched to a gene; V was cut back by 4 bases and J by 4 bases.

The count of this clone is one. The V call is TRBV7-9, the J call TRBJ1-3; a weak D match, TRBD1 (5 bases). Trimming cost V 5 bases and J 0 bases, with 11 bases left between them. Germline values: CDR1 SEHNR, CDR2 FQNEAQ (reference sequence). CDR3 length: 15 amino acids. Written as DNA, the CDR3 is TGTGCCAGCAGCCGAACAGGCAGCTCTGGAAACACCATATATTTT. Its protein is CASSRTGSSGNTIYF.

The chain employs TRBV5-6 and TRBJ2-7; 10 nucleotides align to TRBD1. Per the germline V gene, CDR1 is SGHDT and CDR2 is YYEEEE. The V gene end was trimmed by 4 bases and the J gene end by 4 bases; junction bases not matched to a gene: 11. This CDR3 is 16 amino acids long. As DNA, the CDR3 is TGTGCCAGCAGCCCGGGTTGGGGACAGGGGAGGTACGAGCAGTACTTC. It codes for CASSPGWGQGRYEQYF.

The chain links TRBV30 to TRBJ1-2; maybe TRBD1 (5 bases). Germline V gene lookup returns CDR1 GTSNPN and CDR2 SVGIG (reference sequence). The CDR3 runs to 15 residues. The V end was cut by 0 bases, the J end by 3 bases, with 14 bases between. The CDR3 region has the DNA TGTGCCTGGAGTGTAGCTGGGGCGGGGGACTATGGCTACACCTTC. Translated, it gives CAWSVAGAGDYGYTF. Based on the CDR3 plus reference TRBV30 and TRBJ1-2, the full variable domain is SQTIHQWPATLVQPVGSPLSLECTVEGTSNPNLYWYRQAAGRGLQLLFYSVGIGQISSEVPQNLSASRPQDRQFILSSKKLLLSDSGFYLCAWSVAGAGDYGYTFGSGTRLTVV.

This clone was observed once. This chain uses TRBV5-6 with TRBJ1-1, with 7 bases aligning to TRBD1. The germline gives CDR1 SGHDT, CDR2 YYEEEE. This CDR3 contains 13 residues. With V trimmed by 4 bases and J by 6 bases, 6 bases remained unmatched. CDR3 region: CASSPGGSAEAFF. CDR3 sequence (DNA): TGTGCCAGCAGCCCAGGGGGAAGCGCTGAAGCTTTCTTT.

The rearrangement joins TRBV5-5 to TRBJ2-6, with D possibly TRBD2 on 5 matching bases. In germline, CDR1 is SGHKS, CDR2 YYEKEE (reference sequence). The V end lost 4 bases, the J end lost 0 bases, and 11 bases lay between the germline ends. This CDR3 is built from 16 residues. This CDR3 is CASSNPGLSGANVLTF. DNA for the CDR3: TGTGCCAGCAGCAATCCTGGACTCTCTGGGGCCAACGTCCTGACTTTC.